Below are 27 T cell receptor beta chains sequenced from a single sample in a study of shared clonotypes between healthy human individuals (dated by TCRdb to the early 2020s). The library was prepared using the immunoSEQ multiplex PCR assay. Here the immuneACCESS table is served through TCRdb, limited to in-frame sequences with V and J called. Missing clones are a known gap in these copies; in checked studies unresolved V genes cover under half, and the rest lacks a known reason. The sample profile shows about 1 million clones; around 76% of them were found once. Roughly 1.4% of the sample is taken by the ten largest. Sequencing used memory CD4+ T cells sorted from blood. Interpreted using the paper, the cell subset or site label stands for: CD45RA-negative fraction. These receptors all stem from a man younger than 35 in good health.

The genes are TRBV28 and TRBJ1-2; maybe TRBD1 (6 bases). The CDR3 contains 14 residues. V lost 1 base and J lost 5, with 11 bases in between. Looked up from germline, CDR1 is MDHEN and CDR2 is SYDVKM. DNA for the CDR3: TGTGCCAGCAGTTTATCACAGGGAGGGTATGGCTACACCTTC. This gives the protein CASSLSQGGYGYTF.

This clone was observed a handful of times. In nucleotides, the CDR3 is TGTGCCTGGGCTAGGGACAGGCTATTGAAGGGGACCCAGTACTTC. This translates into CAWARDRLLKGTQYF. The chain employs TRBV30 and TRBJ2-5; 8 nucleotides align to TRBD1. Germline lookup yields CDR1 GTSNPN and CDR2 SVGIG (reference sequence). Trimming took 5 bases from V and 7 from J; bases not matched to a gene: 15. This CDR3 is built from 15 residues.

The chain links TRBV5-6 to TRBJ1-6, with D unclear. The V gene's germline CDR1 is SGHDT and CDR2 YYEEEE. V dropped 2 bases and J dropped 8 bases, with 11 bases sitting between them. This CDR3 has 14 amino acids. The CDR3 loop is CASSFTGKDSPLHF. DNA of the CDR3: TGTGCCAGCAGCTTCACCGGTAAAGATTCACCCCTCCACTTT.

This clone was observed many times. The rearrangement joins TRBV7-8 to TRBJ2-5; 9 bases agree with TRBD1. The J segment lost 5 bases and the V segment lost 5 bases, leaving 18 bases of the junction unmatched. CDR3 length: 18 amino acids. The germline CDR1 and CDR2 sequences are SGHVS and FQNEAQ. The CDR3 DNA sequence: TGTGCCAGCAGCCAGACCAACCCAAGGGACAGGGTTTATGAGACCCAGTACTTC. This gives the protein CASSQTNPRDRVYETQYF.

This chain connects TRBV15 to TRBJ1-1; D is unclear. This CDR3 spans 14 amino acids. From germline, CDR1 is LNHNV and CDR2 YYDKDF (reference sequence). Trimming left V 6 bases short and J 3 bases short, with 14 bases between. CDR3 region: CATSSQVGYTEAFF. The DNA for the CDR3 is TGTGCCACCAGTTCGCAAGTTGGGTACACTGAAGCTTTCTTT. Looking up the rest from reference TRBV15 and TRBJ1-1 gives the full variable domain: DAMVIQNPRYQVTQFGKPVTLSCSQTLNHNVMYWYQQKSSQAPKLLFHYYDKDFNNEADTPDNFQSRRPNTSFCFLDIRSPGLGDTAMYLCATSSQVGYTEAFFGQGTRLTVV.

The gene calls are TRBV20-1 and TRBJ2-5, with TRBD2 as a possible D gene (6 bases). The CDR3 extends over 11 amino acids. Trimming cost V 6 bases and J 6 bases, with 11 bases left between them. Germline assignment: CDR1 DFQATT and CDR2 SNEGSKA (reference sequence). The CDR3 bases are TGCAGTGCGCGACTAGACAAGACCCAGTACTTC. Amino acids: CSARLDKTQYF.

This clone was recorded only once. The V call is TRBV11-2, the J call TRBJ2-7; 8 bases are a match to TRBD1. V shed 5 bases and J 3 bases; nucleotides not matched to a gene: 9. CDR3 length: 15 amino acids. CDR1 and CDR2 (germline): SGHAT, FQNNGV. The DNA of the CDR3 is TGTGCCAGCAGCCAAATACAGGGGGGTAACTACGAGCAGTACTTC. Encoded protein: CASSQIQGGNYEQYF. The full variable domain, rest sourced from reference TRBV11-2 and TRBJ2-7, is EAGVAQSPRYKIIEKRQSVAFWCNPISGHATLYWYQQILGQGPKLLIQFQNNGVVDDSQLPKDRFSAERLKGVDSTLKIQPAKLEDSAVYLCASSQIQGGNYEQYFGPGTRLTVT.

This clone was counted once. The chain uses TRBV28 and TRBJ1-5; D is possibly TRBD1 (6 bases). V was trimmed by 10 bases and J by 0 bases, leaving 22 bases between them. This CDR3 contains 17 residues. CDR1 is MDHEN, CDR2 SYDVKM, per germline. The CDR3, as DNA: TGTGCCACCCAGGCAGGGGCCTACTCTCTTAGCAATCAGCCCCAGCATTTT. This sequence encodes CATQAGAYSLSNQPQHF.

The chain combines TRBV7-9 with TRBJ2-1, with unresolved D. Germline CDR1 SEHNR, CDR2 FQNEAQ (reference sequence). With 4 bases removed from V and 8 bases from J, the gap between germline ends came to 21 bases. The CDR3 runs 16 residues. Written as DNA, the CDR3 is TGTGCCAGCAGCTCAGACCCACCTTCTAGGTCTCATGAGCAGTTCTTC. It encodes CASSSDPPSRSHEQFF.

The V gene is TRBV7-9, the J gene TRBJ2-1; D call uncertain. From germline, CDR1 is SEHNR and CDR2 FQNEAQ (reference sequence). The germline V and J ends were trimmed by 1 base and 6 bases, with 4 bases remaining between them. The CDR3 has 12 amino acids. Here the CDR3 reads CASSLGSNEQFF. The CDR3 coding sequence is TGTGCCAGCAGCTTAGGTTCCAATGAGCAGTTCTTC. Looking up the rest from reference TRBV7-9 and TRBJ2-1 gives the full variable domain: DTGVSQNPRHKITKRGQNVTFRCDPISEHNRLYWYRQTLGQGPEFLTYFQNEAQLEKSRLLSDRFSAERPKGSFSTLEIQRTEQGDSAMYLCASSLGSNEQFFGPGTRLTVL.

The count of this clone is one. The chain uses TRBV21-1 and TRBJ2-3. TRBV21-1 has pseudogene status. There are 11 residues in the CDR3. The CDR3 loop reads CASRGLTAQYF. In DNA, the CDR3 is TGTGCCAGCAGAGGTCTCACGGCGCAGTATTTT.

V and J are TRBV11-3 and TRBJ2-2; 7 nucleotides agree with TRBD1. The trim removed 1 base at V and 1 base at J, leaving 12 bases unmatched. Looked up from germline, CDR1 is SGHNT and CDR2 is YENEEA. The CDR3 loop spans 19 amino acids. The CDR3 spells CASSLGARQGLLNTGELFF. The CDR3 nucleotides are TGTGCCAGCAGCTTAGGGGCCCGACAGGGCCTTCTGAACACCGGGGAGCTGTTTTTT.

A single count supports this clone. This chain links TRBV10-3 with TRBJ2-4, with TRBD1 matching over 12 bases. J gave up 8 bases and V 7 bases, and 3 bases lay outside the gene matches. Germline loops: CDR1 ENHRY, CDR2 SYGVKD. This CDR3 has 13 residues. For the CDR3, the DNA is TGTGCCATCAAGGGACAGGGGGCGGACATTCAGTACTTC. This translates into CAIKGQGADIQYF.

This clone was counted many times. The chain has TRBV6-1 and TRBJ1-4; the match to TRBD1 covers 7 bases. The trim removed 3 bases at V and 2 bases at J, leaving 3 bases unmatched. CDR1 and CDR2 from the germline V gene are MNHNS and SASEGT. This CDR3 has 15 amino acids. The CDR3 sequence: CASSESGGTNEKLFF. The CDR3 DNA reads TGTGCCAGCAGTGAGTCAGGGGGGACTAATGAAAAACTGTTTTTT.

The chain links TRBV7-3 to TRBJ2-1; no reliable D call. The CDR3 covers 12 residues. V lost 4 bases, J lost 10 bases, and 11 bases lay in between. Germline CDR1 is SGHTA and CDR2 is FQGTGA. CDR3 in amino acids: CASSSQGHEQFF. CDR3 in DNA: TGTGCCAGCAGCTCACAAGGGCACGAGCAGTTCTTC.

The chain joins TRBV7-2 to TRBJ2-2; possibly TRBD2 for D (7 bases). CDR3 length: 17 amino acids. CDR1 SGHTA and CDR2 FQGNSA come from the germline V gene. V was cut by 5 bases and J by 0 bases, with 16 bases left in between. CDR3 sequence (DNA): TGTGCCAGCAGCCCTCATGGGAGGGGGGCGAACACCGGGGAGCTGTTTTTT. Protein: CASSPHGRGANTGELFF.

The rearrangement joins TRBV6-5 to TRBJ2-3; D tentatively fits TRBD1 or TRBD2 (5 bases each). CDR1 MNHEY and CDR2 SVGAGI come from the germline V gene. This CDR3 region has 15 residues. V was cut by 4 bases and J by 3 bases, with 14 bases left in between. The CDR3 DNA reads as TGTGCCAGCAGTTCGGGACGGATAGGAACAGATACGCAGTATTTT. It is translated as CASSSGRIGTDTQYF.

V is TRBV7-3 and J is TRBJ2-2; unclear D gene. Trimming stripped 4 bases from V and 0 bases from J, with 9 bases between. CDR1 and CDR2 (germline): SGHTA, FQGTGA. The CDR3 runs to 15 residues. CDR3 sequence: CASSSTASNTGELFF. CDR3 DNA sequence: TGTGCCAGCAGCTCCACAGCTTCGAACACCGGGGAGCTGTTTTTT. The full variable domain, rest sourced from reference TRBV7-3 and TRBJ2-2, is GAGVSQTPSNKVTEKGKYVELRCDPISGHTALYWYRQSLGQGPEFLIYFQGTGAADDSGLPNDRFFAVRPEGSVSTLKIQRTERGDSAVYLCASSSTASNTGELFFGEGSRLTVL.

This chain uses TRBV7-2 with TRBJ2-7, with D tentatively TRBD2 (5 bases). CDR1 and CDR2 from the germline V gene are SGHTA and FQGNSA. This CDR3 has 13 amino acids. V was clipped by 5 bases and J by 0 bases, with 8 bases between them. The CDR3 nucleotides read TGTGCCAGCAGCCCCGAGGGCTCCTACGAGCAGTACTTC. Protein: CASSPEGSYEQYF.

The rearrangement joins TRBV6-5 to TRBJ2-5, with D perhaps matching TRBD1 (5 bases). Germline V lookup: CDR1 MNHEY, CDR2 SVGAGI. This CDR3 has 15 residues. Trimming removed 5 bases at V and 5 bases at J, with 18 bases between. The CDR3 protein is CASSPQGLSRETQYF. CDR3 DNA: TGTGCCAGCAGTCCCCAGGGATTATCCCGCGAGACCCAGTACTTC.

This CDR3 reads CASSQTRSSGNTIYF. The CDR3 DNA reads as TGTGCCAGCAGCCAAACTCGAAGCTCTGGAAACACCATATATTTT. The V and J genes are TRBV7-2 and TRBJ1-3; D not certain. This CDR3 is built from 15 residues. Trimming cost V 5 bases and J 0 bases, with 11 bases left between them. Germline CDR1 is SGHTA and CDR2 is FQGNSA.

This clone was observed a handful of times. This sequence joins TRBV5-4 and TRBJ2-2, with 9 bases lining up with TRBD1. Germline V gene sequence: CDR1 SGHNT, CDR2 YYREEE (reference sequence). CDR3 length: 17 residues. The ends lost 4 bases at V and 1 base at J; junction bases unmatched: 8. CDR3 coding DNA: TGTGCCAGCAGCCCTACCTTGGACAGGGGGAACACCGGGGAGCTGTTTTTT. Translation: CASSPTLDRGNTGELFF. The full variable domain, completed using reference TRBV5-4 and TRBJ2-2, is ETGVTQSPTHLIKTRGQQVTLRCSSQSGHNTVSWYQQALGQGPQFIFQYYREEENGRGNFPPRFSGLQFPNYSSELNVNALELDDSALYLCASSPTLDRGNTGELFFGEGSRLTVL.

The rearrangement uses TRBV19 and TRBJ1-1, with unresolved D. The ends were cut back, 7 bases at V and 0 bases at J, with 9 bases in the middle. Germline lookup yields CDR1 LNHDA and CDR2 SQIVND (reference sequence). This CDR3 has 13 residues. DNA for the CDR3: TGTGCCAGTACCGACCTAATGAACACTGAAGCTTTCTTT. Protein product: CASTDLMNTEAFF.

This clone has only a few counts. This chain joins TRBV2 and TRBJ1-5, with D tentatively TRBD1 (6 bases). The CDR3 is 15 amino acids. Germline lookup yields CDR1 SNHLY and CDR2 FYNNEI. V was cut by 3 bases and J by 7 bases, with 16 bases left in between. The CDR3 coding sequence is TGTGCCAGCAGTGACGGCAGGGGATTAAGGCAGCCCCAGCATTTT. Protein sequence: CASSDGRGLRQPQHF.

The genes are TRBV5-8 and TRBJ2-7; 12 bases line up with TRBD1. The ends lost 4 bases at V and 2 bases at J; junction bases unmatched: 7. The CDR3 totals 16 residues. In germline, CDR1 is SGHTS, CDR2 YDEGEE. The CDR3 region has the DNA TGTGCCAGCAGCCCCGGGACAGGGGGCAACCCCTACGAGCAGTACTTC. Translated, it gives CASSPGTGGNPYEQYF.

This chain joins TRBV27 and TRBJ2-7; 11 bases are a match to TRBD1. The V segment lost 2 bases and the J segment 7 bases; nucleotides outside the gene matches: 7. This CDR3 contains 15 residues. The germline V gene encodes CDR1 MNHEY and CDR2 SMNVEV (reference sequence). CDR3 DNA sequence: TGTGCCAGCAGTTTACTCCGGGACAGGGGGGGAGAGCAGTACTTC. Translated, it gives CASSLLRDRGGEQYF.

The chain employs TRBV30 and TRBJ1-2; D uncertain. Germline V gene sequence: CDR1 GTSNPN, CDR2 SVGIG (reference sequence). This CDR3 has 11 amino acids. The CDR3 DNA sequence: TGTGCTTCAGAGTGGGGCTATGGCTACACCTTC. Its protein is CASEWGYGYTF.